This TCR beta chain was profiled in a study of CD8 T cells in Susac syndrome. Points from the study as a whole: The study admitted that it had a relatively small number of individuals in its TCR sequencing and HLA analysis.

Reverse transcription of roughly 0.5 to 1 ug RNA was carried out with random hexamers. The method of amplification for TCR beta CDR3 was immunoSEQ multiplex PCR, covering 54 Vbeta and 13 Jbeta. TCRdb itself ran the immunoSEQ multiplex PCR reads through MiXCR, one entry per CDR3 protein. Of some 190,000 distinct CDR3 sequences in the sample, more than 90% were seen once. Points on this clonotype: Its antigen is undetermined.

TCR beta sequencing covered blood CD8+ and CD4+ T cells. The multiple sclerosis controls, all treatment-naive patients, had relapsing-remitting disease that was stable or active. The CDR3 sequence is 15 residues long. CDR1 SEHNR and CDR2 FQNEAQ come from the germline V gene (reference sequence). Trimming cost V 0 bases and J 4 bases; bases outside gene matches: 2. Sequencing input: CD4+ T cells from PBMCs. The V gene is TRBV7-9, the J gene TRBJ1-2; 10 bases are a match to TRBD1. The sequence derives from a human donor with multiple sclerosis. The DNA for the CDR3 is TGTGCCAGCAGCTTAGCGGGACAGGGGAGCTATGGCTACACCTTC. Translated, it gives CASSLAGQGSYGYTF.